Below are 32 T cell receptor beta chains sequenced from a single sample in a study of blood T cell repertoires in COVID-19. Clones were sequenced by immunoSEQ multiplex PCR, and TCRdb holds only the in-frame ones, with some missing. Of about 260,000 clones listed, around 88% were seen once; the top ten hold roughly 1.9%. The sequenced material came from peripheral blood. The receptor source for this set is a man aged 30 to 45 with active or convalescent COVID-19.

The CDR3 region is CASSLTESTDTQYF. The CDR3 DNA is TGTGCCAGCAGCTTGACAGAGAGCACAGATACGCAGTATTTT. J is TRBJ2-3 and V is TRBV6-4; weak D call: TRBD1 (5 bases). Germline assignment: CDR1 MRHNA and CDR2 SNTAGT. Trimming took 6 bases from V and 0 from J, leaving 10 bases between them. The length of the CDR3 is 14 residues.

The chain is built from TRBV3-1 (or the pseudogene TRBV3-2) and TRBJ2-4, with a weak D call TRBD1 (5 bases). The V end lost 4 bases, the J end lost 0 bases, and 19 bases lay between the germline ends. CDR3 size: 18 residues. CDR1 and CDR2 (germline): LGHDT, YNNKEL (reference sequence). In DNA, the CDR3 is TGTGCCAGCAGCCCGCGTGGCAGGGAAACCCTAGCCAAAAACATTCAGTACTTC. It codes for CASSPRGRETLAKNIQYF.

The chain couples TRBV5-8 to TRBJ2-6; D uncertain. The CDR3 has 16 residues. V lost 6 bases, J lost 1 base, and 14 bases lay in between. Germline V gene data show CDR1 as SGHTS and CDR2 as YDEGEE. CDR3: CASTVWAGSGANVLTF. DNA of the CDR3: TGTGCCAGCACCGTATGGGCTGGGTCTGGGGCCAACGTCCTGACTTTC.

CDR3 loop: CASSKGGFNSNYGYTF. DNA of the CDR3: TGTGCCAGTAGTAAAGGGGGCTTTAATTCCAACTATGGCTACACCTTC. This chain joins TRBV19 and TRBJ1-2, with 7 bases aligning to TRBD1. This CDR3 is built from 16 residues. Trimming removed 4 bases from V and 2 bases from J; junction bases left unmatched: 10. From germline, CDR1 is LNHDA and CDR2 SQIVND (reference sequence).

The chain employs TRBV11-3 and TRBJ2-2; perhaps TRBD2 as D (5 bases). Germline values: CDR1 SGHNT, CDR2 YENEEA. This CDR3 has 16 amino acids. Trimming took off 1 base at V and 7 bases at J, with 16 bases between the two ends. DNA for the CDR3: TGTGCCAGCAGCTTAGGACGGGGATGGCAACTCGGGGAGCTGTTTTTT. Its translation is CASSLGRGWQLGELFF. Complete variable domain (other parts from reference TRBV11-3 and TRBJ2-2): EAGVVQSPRYKIIEKKQPVAFWCNPISGHNTLYWYLQNLGQGPELLIRYENEEAVDDSQLPKDRFSAERLKGVDSTLKIQPAELGDSAVYLCASSLGRGWQLGELFFGEGSRLTVL.

V usage is TRBV4-1 and J usage is TRBJ1-4; D is undetermined. Trimming stripped 5 bases from V and 0 bases from J, with 7 bases between. Looked up from germline, CDR1 is MGHRA and CDR2 is YSYEKL. The CDR3 consists of 14 residues. As DNA, the CDR3 is TGCGCCAGCAGCTATAGTTCAACTAATGAAAAACTGTTTTTT. This codes for CASSYSSTNEKLFF.

The chain couples TRBV27 to TRBJ2-3; 9 bases match TRBD1. The CDR3 covers 15 residues. Trimming removed 5 bases from V and 3 bases from J; junction bases left unmatched: 6. The germline V gene has CDR1 MNHEY and CDR2 SMNVEV (reference sequence). CDR3 nucleotide sequence: TGTGCCAGCAGTCCATGGGACAGGGAAACAGATACGCAGTATTTT. Protein product: CASSPWDRETDTQYF.

The chain uses TRBV18 and TRBJ2-2, with D possibly TRBD1 on 6 matching bases. The germline V gene encodes CDR1 KGHSH and CDR2 LQKENI. Deletions cut 3 bases from V and 6 bases from J, with 23 bases between. This CDR3 contains 18 residues. CDR3 coding DNA: TGTGCCAGCTCACCCCCCCAACATTGGGCAGGGGATCCCGGGGAGCTGTTTTTT. Its protein is CASSPPQHWAGDPGELFF.

The chain links TRBV5-4 to TRBJ2-2; D is possibly TRBD2 (6 bases). Trimming took 4 bases from V and 6 from J, leaving 16 bases between them. There are 15 residues in the CDR3. CDR1 is SGHNT and CDR2 is YYREEE in the germline V gene (reference sequence). The CDR3 here is CASSRGGNVAGELFF. CDR3 coding DNA: TGTGCCAGCAGCCGTGGGGGGAATGTGGCCGGGGAGCTGTTTTTT.

The rearrangement links TRBV6-6 to TRBJ2-1, with D possibly TRBD2 on 6 matching bases. The CDR3 totals 16 residues. Germline V gives CDR1 MNHNY, CDR2 SVGAGI (reference sequence). Trimming stripped 0 bases from V and 4 bases from J, with 13 bases between. This CDR3 is CASSYSPGLMYNEQFF. The CDR3, as DNA: TGTGCCAGCAGTTACTCGCCGGGACTTATGTACAATGAGCAGTTCTTC.

The genes are TRBV19 and TRBJ2-7; 8 nucleotides match TRBD2. Germline loops: CDR1 LNHDA, CDR2 SQIVND (reference sequence). V lost 5 bases and J lost 6; bases outside the gene matches: 12. This CDR3 spans 15 amino acids. For the CDR3, the DNA is TGTGCCAGTAGTCAGTACTCGGGGGGGAGCTTCGAGCAGTACTTC. This codes for CASSQYSGGSFEQYF.

The chain recombines TRBV7-9 with TRBJ1-1; TRBD1 might be the D (5 bases). V lost 1 base, J lost 1 base, and 7 bases lay in between. There are 14 residues in the CDR3. Germline lookup yields CDR1 SEHNR and CDR2 FQNEAQ (reference sequence). The CDR3: CASSLGGGNTEAFF. The CDR3 DNA follows: TGTGCCAGCAGCTTAGGGGGCGGGAACACTGAAGCTTTCTTT.

The V call is TRBV6-5, the J call TRBJ1-1, with D possibly TRBD1 on 6 matching bases. With 6 bases removed from V and 1 base from J, the gap between germline ends came to 9 bases. Germline V gene sequence: CDR1 MNHEY, CDR2 SVGAGI. The CDR3 loop spans 13 amino acids. CDR3 loop: CASSLTGNTEAFF. CDR3 DNA: TGTGCCAGCAGCTTGACAGGGAACACTGAAGCTTTCTTT.

V usage is TRBV11-2 and J usage is TRBJ1-2; no clear D gene. This CDR3 is 15 amino acids long. Trimming took 5 bases from V and 4 from J, leaving 17 bases between them. CDR1 and CDR2 (germline): SGHAT, FQNNGV. CDR3 loop: CASSERVSTSYGYTF. The CDR3, as DNA: TGTGCCAGCAGCGAACGGGTCTCAACTAGCTATGGCTACACCTTC.

CDR3: CASSQDARGQGTHEQYF. The CDR3 nucleotides read TGCGCCAGCAGCCAAGATGCTAGGGGACAGGGTACACACGAGCAGTACTTC. This chain joins TRBV4-3 and TRBJ2-7, with 9 positions matching TRBD1. The V segment lost 0 bases and the J segment 5 bases; nucleotides outside the gene matches: 11. The CDR3 has 17 residues. Germline assignment: CDR1 LGHNA and CDR2 YSLEER.

The gene calls are TRBV9 and TRBJ1-1; D perhaps matches TRBD1 (5 bases). The CDR3 sequence is 15 residues long. From germline, CDR1 is SGDLS and CDR2 YYNGEE. With 3 bases removed from V and 8 bases from J, the gap between germline ends came to 20 bases. The chain's CDR3 is CASSASGITGSEAFF. For the CDR3, the DNA is TGTGCCAGCAGCGCCAGCGGGATAACAGGTTCAGAAGCTTTCTTT.

This chain joins TRBV7-2 and TRBJ1-5; tentative D call: TRBD1 (5 bases). V lost 1 base to trimming and J lost 7 bases, with 8 bases between them. CDR3 length: 13 residues. Germline V lookup: CDR1 SGHTA, CDR2 FQGNSA. The CDR3 protein is CASSLGGGQPQHF. CDR3 DNA: TGTGCCAGCAGCTTAGGCGGGGGGCAGCCCCAGCATTTT.

The chain is built from TRBV30 and TRBJ2-7; maybe TRBD1 (5 bases). Trimming stripped 5 bases from V and 3 bases from J, with 17 bases between. This CDR3 region has 14 residues. CDR1 GTSNPN and CDR2 SVGIG come from the germline V gene (reference sequence). The CDR3 DNA reads as TGTGCCTGGGCTTCAGGGTTAGGGTACTACGAGCAGTACTTC. Its protein is CAWASGLGYYEQYF. Using reference TRBV30 and TRBJ2-7 for the parts outside the CDR3, the full variable domain is SQTIHQWPATLVQPVGSPLSLECTVEGTSNPNLYWYRQAAGRGLQLLFYSVGIGQISSEVPQNLSASRPQDRQFILSSKKLLLSDSGFYLCAWASGLGYYEQYFGPGTRLTVT.

The gene calls are TRBV6-5 and TRBJ1-2, with D perhaps TRBD1 (6 bases). Germline assignment: CDR1 MNHEY and CDR2 SVGAGI. The length of the CDR3 is 15 residues. Deletions cut 2 bases from V and 4 bases from J, with 14 bases between. CDR3 nucleotides: TGTGCCAGCAGTTACCCACAGGGTCGCGGCTATGGCTACACCTTC. Protein sequence: CASSYPQGRGYGYTF.

The chain employs TRBV11-2 and TRBJ2-7, with D perhaps matching TRBD2 (5 bases). Looked up from germline, CDR1 is SGHAT and CDR2 is FQNNGV. Trimming shortened V by 5 bases and J by 0 bases, and 11 bases separated the two germline ends. The CDR3 is 14 amino acids. Here the CDR3 DNA reads TGTGCCAGCAGCGAGGGTTTTGACTCCTACGAGCAGTACTTC. Its translation: CASSEGFDSYEQYF.

This chain joins TRBV19 and TRBJ1-1; tentatively, D is TRBD1 (5 bases). There are 14 residues in the CDR3. The V gene's germline CDR1 is LNHDA and CDR2 SQIVND (reference sequence). The V end was cut by 6 bases, the J end by 0 bases, with 11 bases between. DNA for the CDR3: TGTGCCAGTAGATCCCCGGACATGAACACTGAAGCTTTCTTT. Its protein product is CASRSPDMNTEAFF. Looking up the rest from reference TRBV19 and TRBJ1-1 gives the full variable domain: DGGITQSPKYLFRKEGQNVTLSCEQNLNHDAMYWYRQDPGQGLRLIYYSQIVNDFQKGDIAEGYSVSREKKESFPLTVTSAQKNPTAFYLCASRSPDMNTEAFFGQGTRLTVV.

The chain carries TRBV29-1 and TRBJ1-1; perhaps TRBD1 as D (5 bases). Per germline, CDR1 SQVTM and CDR2 ANQGSEA. Trimming removed 6 bases at V and 0 bases at J, with 17 bases between. The CDR3 runs 15 residues. The CDR3 here is CSVRTNRGLNTEAFF. DNA of the CDR3: TGCAGCGTCCGGACCAATAGGGGCCTGAACACTGAAGCTTTCTTT.

The chain employs TRBV7-9 and TRBJ1-2, with TRBD1 matching over 7 bases. Trimming cost V 3 bases and J 8 bases; bases outside gene matches: 21. This CDR3 is 18 amino acids long. Germline assignment: CDR1 SEHNR and CDR2 FQNEAQ (reference sequence). This chain's CDR3 is CASSFFPEVTITGDGYTF. The CDR3 DNA sequence: TGTGCCAGCAGCTTTTTCCCGGAGGTAACTATAACAGGGGACGGCTACACCTTC.

The V call is TRBV5-5, the J call TRBJ2-7; 8 nucleotides agree with TRBD2. The CDR3 has 14 amino acids. Trimming cost V 4 bases and J 4 bases; bases outside gene matches: 7. Germline CDR1 SGHKS, CDR2 YYEKEE (reference sequence). CDR3 in amino acids: CASSQTGGLYEQYF. CDR3 DNA sequence: TGTGCCAGCAGCCAGACGGGGGGGCTGTACGAGCAGTACTTC.

V and J are TRBV2 and TRBJ1-5; 9 positions agree with TRBD1. J lost 7 bases, V lost 6 bases, and 4 bases had no gene match. This CDR3 is 13 amino acids long. The V gene's germline CDR1 is SNHLY and CDR2 FYNNEI. This CDR3 is CASRRTGGQPQHF. The CDR3 region has the DNA TGTGCCAGCAGGCGCACAGGGGGCCAGCCCCAGCATTTT. The full variable domain, its missing parts supplied by reference TRBV2 and TRBJ1-5, is EPEVTQTPSHQVTQMGQEVILRCVPISNHLYFYWYRQILGQKVEFLVSFYNNEISEKSEIFDDQFSVERPDGSNFTLKIRSTKLEDSAMYFCASRRTGGQPQHFGDGTRLSIL.

This clone was recorded only once. The chain links TRBV4-1 to TRBJ1-2; D perhaps matches TRBD1 (5 bases). Trimming stripped 1 base from V and 2 bases from J, with 17 bases between. Germline assignment: CDR1 MGHRA and CDR2 YSYEKL. This CDR3 has 17 residues. CDR3 sequence reads: CASSQVLVAGSNYGYTF. The CDR3 region has the DNA TGCGCCAGCAGCCAAGTCCTTGTGGCAGGGTCGAACTATGGCTACACCTTC.

This clone was detected once. The gene calls are TRBV4-1 and TRBJ2-7, with D perhaps TRBD2 (6 bases). Germline loops: CDR1 MGHRA, CDR2 YSYEKL. The CDR3 spans 13 residues. Trimming pared 4 bases from V and 9 bases from J, leaving 16 bases between. CDR3 sequence reads: CASSLADGVRQYF. The CDR3 nucleotides read TGCGCCAGCAGCCTAGCGGATGGGGTGAGGCAGTACTTC.

The rearrangement joins TRBV7-6 to TRBJ1-5; D gene ambiguous. CDR3 length equals 13 residues. The germline V gene has CDR1 SGHVS and CDR2 FNYEAQ. V lost 6 bases, J lost 5 bases, and 11 bases lay in between. The CDR3: CASRADMYQPQHF. In nucleotides, the CDR3 is TGTGCCAGCAGGGCAGACATGTATCAGCCCCAGCATTTT. Variable domain in full (rest from reference TRBV7-6 and TRBJ1-5): GAGVSQSPRYKVTKRGQDVALRCDPISGHVSLYWYRQALGQGPEFLTYFNYEAQQDKSGLPNDRFSAERPEGSISTLTIQRTEQRDSAMYRCASRADMYQPQHFGDGTRLSIL.

This chain links TRBV4-1 with TRBJ2-2; TRBD2 aligns across 8 bases. CDR3 length: 16 amino acids. The germline gives CDR1 MGHRA, CDR2 YSYEKL. The V and J ends lost 5 bases and 6 bases, in that order; junction bases with no gene match: 11. The CDR3 here is CASSERGGSNAGELFF. CDR3 coding DNA: TGCGCCAGCAGCGAACGGGGGGGCTCTAATGCCGGGGAGCTGTTTTTT.

The chain employs TRBV29-1 and TRBJ1-1; the match to TRBD1 covers 7 bases. The J segment lost 7 bases and the V segment lost 0 bases, leaving 8 bases of the junction unmatched. The CDR3 consists of 14 residues. The germline gives CDR1 SQVTM, CDR2 ANQGSEA. The CDR3 bases are TGCAGCGTTGAAGATCTTCTGTACAGGGGTGAAGCTTTCTTT. This translates into CSVEDLLYRGEAFF.

The CDR3 DNA follows: TGTGCCAGCAGTCTAAACACGGGTAGGAATGAAAAACTGTTTTTT. It yields the protein CASSLNTGRNEKLFF. This chain links TRBV6-5 with TRBJ1-4; D unresolved. CDR1 MNHEY and CDR2 SVGAGI come from the germline V gene. V shed 5 bases and J shed 5 bases, with 15 bases lying between them. The CDR3 extends over 15 amino acids.

V is TRBV18 and J is TRBJ1-1; D is unclear. This CDR3 contains 13 residues. The germline V and J ends were trimmed by 2 bases and 3 bases, with 7 bases remaining between them. CDR1 is KGHSH and CDR2 is LQKENI in the germline V gene. Here the CDR3 reads CASSPGRHTEAFF. CDR3 nucleotide sequence: TGTGCCAGCTCACCAGGGAGACACACTGAAGCTTTCTTT.